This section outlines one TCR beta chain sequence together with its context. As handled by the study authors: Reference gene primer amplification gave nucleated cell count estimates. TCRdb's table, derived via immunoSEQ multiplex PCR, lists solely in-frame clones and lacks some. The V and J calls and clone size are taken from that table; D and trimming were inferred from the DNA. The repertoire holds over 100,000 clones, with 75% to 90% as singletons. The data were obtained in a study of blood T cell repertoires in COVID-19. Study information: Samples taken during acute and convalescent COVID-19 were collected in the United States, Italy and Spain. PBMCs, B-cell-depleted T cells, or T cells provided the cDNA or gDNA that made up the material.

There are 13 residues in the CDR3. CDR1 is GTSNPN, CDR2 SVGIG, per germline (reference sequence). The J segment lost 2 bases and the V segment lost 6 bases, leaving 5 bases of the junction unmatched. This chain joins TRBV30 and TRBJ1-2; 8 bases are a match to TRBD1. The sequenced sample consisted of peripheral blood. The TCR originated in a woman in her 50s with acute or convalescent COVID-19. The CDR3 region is CACWTGTNYGYTF. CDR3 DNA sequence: TGTGCCTGTTGGACAGGGACCAACTATGGCTACACCTTC.